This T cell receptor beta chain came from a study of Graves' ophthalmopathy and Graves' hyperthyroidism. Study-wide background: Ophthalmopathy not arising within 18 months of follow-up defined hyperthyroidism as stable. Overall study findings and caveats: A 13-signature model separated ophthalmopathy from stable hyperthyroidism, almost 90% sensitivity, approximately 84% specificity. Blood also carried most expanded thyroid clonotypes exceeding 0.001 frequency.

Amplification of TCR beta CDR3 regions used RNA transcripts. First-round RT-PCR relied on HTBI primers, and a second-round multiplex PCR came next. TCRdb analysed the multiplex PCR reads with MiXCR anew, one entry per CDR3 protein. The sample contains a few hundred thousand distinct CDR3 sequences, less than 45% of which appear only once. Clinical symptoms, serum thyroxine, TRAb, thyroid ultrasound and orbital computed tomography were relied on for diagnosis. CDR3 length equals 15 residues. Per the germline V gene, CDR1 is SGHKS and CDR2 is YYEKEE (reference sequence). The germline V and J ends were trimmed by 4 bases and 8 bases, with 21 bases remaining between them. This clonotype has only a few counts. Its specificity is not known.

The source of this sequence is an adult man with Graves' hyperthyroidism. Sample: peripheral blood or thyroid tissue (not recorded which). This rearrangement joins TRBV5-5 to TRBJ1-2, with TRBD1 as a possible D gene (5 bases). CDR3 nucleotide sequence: TGTGCCAGCAGCCCGGGATGGGCAGGGATGATGGGCTACACCTTC. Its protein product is CASSPGWAGMMGYTF.